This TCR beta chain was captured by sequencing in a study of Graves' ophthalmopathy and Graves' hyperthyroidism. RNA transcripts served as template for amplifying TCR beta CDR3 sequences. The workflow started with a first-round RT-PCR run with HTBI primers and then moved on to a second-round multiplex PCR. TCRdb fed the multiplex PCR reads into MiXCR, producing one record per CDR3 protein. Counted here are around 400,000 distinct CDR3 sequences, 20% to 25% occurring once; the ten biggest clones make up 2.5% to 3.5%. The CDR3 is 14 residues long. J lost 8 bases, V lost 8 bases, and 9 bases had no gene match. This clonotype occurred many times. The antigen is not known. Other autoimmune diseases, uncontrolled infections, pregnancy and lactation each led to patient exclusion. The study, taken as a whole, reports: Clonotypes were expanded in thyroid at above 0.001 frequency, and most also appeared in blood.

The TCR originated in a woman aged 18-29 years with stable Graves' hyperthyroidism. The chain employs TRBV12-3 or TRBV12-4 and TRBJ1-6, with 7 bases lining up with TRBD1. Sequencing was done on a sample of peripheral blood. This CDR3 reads CASRRQGGDSPLHF. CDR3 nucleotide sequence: TGTGCCAGCCGAAGACAGGGAGGCGATTCACCCCTCCACTTT.